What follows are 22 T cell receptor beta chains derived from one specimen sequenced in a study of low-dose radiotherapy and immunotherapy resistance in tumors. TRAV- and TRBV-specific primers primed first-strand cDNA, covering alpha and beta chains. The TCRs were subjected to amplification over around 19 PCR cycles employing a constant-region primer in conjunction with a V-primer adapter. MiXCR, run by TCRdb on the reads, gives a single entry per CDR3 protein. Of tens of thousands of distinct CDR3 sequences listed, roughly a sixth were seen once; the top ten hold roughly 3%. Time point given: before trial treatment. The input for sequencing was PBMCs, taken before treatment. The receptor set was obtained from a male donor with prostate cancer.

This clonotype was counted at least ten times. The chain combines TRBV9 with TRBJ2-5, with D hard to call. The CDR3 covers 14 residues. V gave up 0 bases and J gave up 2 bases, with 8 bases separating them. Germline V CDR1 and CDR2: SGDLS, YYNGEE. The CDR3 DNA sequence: TGTGCCAGCAGCGTAGGCGGTGAACAAGAGACCCAGTACTTC. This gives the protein CASSVGGEQETQYF.

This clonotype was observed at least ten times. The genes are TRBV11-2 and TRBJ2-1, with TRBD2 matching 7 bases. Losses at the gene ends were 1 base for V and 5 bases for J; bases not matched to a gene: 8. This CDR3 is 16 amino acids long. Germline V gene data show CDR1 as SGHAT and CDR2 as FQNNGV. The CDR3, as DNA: TGTGCCAGCAGCTTAGCCGTCGGGGACTACAACAATGAGCAGTTCTTC. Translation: CASSLAVGDYNNEQFF.

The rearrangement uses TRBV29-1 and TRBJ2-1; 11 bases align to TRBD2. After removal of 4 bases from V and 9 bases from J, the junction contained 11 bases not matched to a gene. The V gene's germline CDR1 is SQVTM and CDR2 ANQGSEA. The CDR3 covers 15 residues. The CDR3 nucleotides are TGCAGCGTTGGGCCGGGACTAGCGGATTTCGGTGAGCAGTTCTTC. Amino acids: CSVGPGLADFGEQFF.

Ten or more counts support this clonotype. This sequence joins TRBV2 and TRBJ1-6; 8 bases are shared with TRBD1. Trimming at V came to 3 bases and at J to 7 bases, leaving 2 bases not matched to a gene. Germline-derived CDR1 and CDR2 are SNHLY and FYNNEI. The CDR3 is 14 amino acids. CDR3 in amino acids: CASSEGQANSPLHF. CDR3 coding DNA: TGTGCCAGCAGTGAGGGACAGGCGAATTCACCCCTCCACTTT.

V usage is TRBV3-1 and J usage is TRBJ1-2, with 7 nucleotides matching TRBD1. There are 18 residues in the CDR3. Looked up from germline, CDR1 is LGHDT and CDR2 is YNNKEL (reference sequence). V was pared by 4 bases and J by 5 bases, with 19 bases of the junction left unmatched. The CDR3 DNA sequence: TGTGCCAGCAGCCCGACTCTAACAGGGGTTGGGTTTGTGTATGGCTACACCTTC. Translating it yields CASSPTLTGVGFVYGYTF. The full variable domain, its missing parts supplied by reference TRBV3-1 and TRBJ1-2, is DTAVSQTPKYLVTQMGNDKSIKCEQNLGHDTMYWYKQDSKKFLKIMFSYNNKELIINETVPNRFSPKSPDKAHLNLHINSLELGDSAVYFCASSPTLTGVGFVYGYTFGSGTRLTVV.

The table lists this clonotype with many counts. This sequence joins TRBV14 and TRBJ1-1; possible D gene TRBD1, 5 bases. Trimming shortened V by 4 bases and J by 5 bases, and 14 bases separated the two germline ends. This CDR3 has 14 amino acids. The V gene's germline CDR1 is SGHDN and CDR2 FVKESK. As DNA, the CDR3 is TGTGCCAGCAGCCGACCAGGGTTTCGGACTGAAGCTTTCTTT. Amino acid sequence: CASSRPGFRTEAFF.

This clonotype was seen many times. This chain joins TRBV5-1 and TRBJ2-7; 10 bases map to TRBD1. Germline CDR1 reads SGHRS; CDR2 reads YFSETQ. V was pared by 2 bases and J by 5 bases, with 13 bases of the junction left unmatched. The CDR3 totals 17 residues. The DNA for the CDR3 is TGCGCCAGCAGCTTTTCTCCCATCGGGACAGGGGAACACGAGCAGTACTTC. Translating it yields CASSFSPIGTGEHEQYF.

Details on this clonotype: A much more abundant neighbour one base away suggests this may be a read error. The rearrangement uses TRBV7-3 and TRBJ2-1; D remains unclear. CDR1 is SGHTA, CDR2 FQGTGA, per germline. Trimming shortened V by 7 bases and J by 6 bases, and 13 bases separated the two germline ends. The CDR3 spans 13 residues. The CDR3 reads CASTPNTPNEQFF. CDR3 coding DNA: TGTGCCAGCACCCCCAACACCCCCAATGAGCAGTTCTTC.

In DNA, the CDR3 is TGTGCCAGCAGTAATCTAGCGGGAAGGTACCAAGAGACCCAGTACTTC. Its translation: CASSNLAGRYQETQYF. This chain links TRBV12-3 or TRBV12-4 with TRBJ2-5; 9 nucleotides match TRBD2. After removal of 5 bases from V and 0 bases from J, the junction contained 7 bases not matched to a gene. The CDR3 is 16 amino acids.

CDR3 coding DNA: TGCAGTGCTCGTGACAGGGGACTCCTTATGGAGCAGTACTTC. Protein: CSARDRGLLMEQYF. This chain links TRBV20-1 with TRBJ2-7; 8 nucleotides match TRBD1. Germline V gene lookup returns CDR1 DFQATT and CDR2 SNEGSKA (reference sequence). The V segment lost 5 bases and the J segment 7 bases; nucleotides outside the gene matches: 13. The CDR3 sequence is 14 residues long.

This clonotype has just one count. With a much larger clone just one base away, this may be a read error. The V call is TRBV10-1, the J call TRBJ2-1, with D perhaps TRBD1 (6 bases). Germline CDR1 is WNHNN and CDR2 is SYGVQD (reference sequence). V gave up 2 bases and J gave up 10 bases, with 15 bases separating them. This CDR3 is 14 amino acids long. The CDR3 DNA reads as TGCGCCAGCAGTGAGACAGGGTTCGGCTACGAGCAGTTCTTC. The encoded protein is CASSETGFGYEQFF.

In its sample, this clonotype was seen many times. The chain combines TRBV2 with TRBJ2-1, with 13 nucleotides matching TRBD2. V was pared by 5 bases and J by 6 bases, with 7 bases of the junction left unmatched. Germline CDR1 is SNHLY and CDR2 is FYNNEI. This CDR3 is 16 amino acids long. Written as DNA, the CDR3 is TGTGCCAGCAGTCTACTAGCGGGGGGGCAACTCAATGAGCAGTTCTTC. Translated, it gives CASSLLAGGQLNEQFF.

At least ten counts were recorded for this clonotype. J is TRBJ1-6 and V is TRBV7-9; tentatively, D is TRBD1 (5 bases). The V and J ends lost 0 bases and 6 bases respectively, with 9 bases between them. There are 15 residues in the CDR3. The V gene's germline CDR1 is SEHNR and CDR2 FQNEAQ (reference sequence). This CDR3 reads CASSLAPGSNSPLHF. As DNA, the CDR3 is TGTGCCAGCAGCTTAGCGCCAGGGAGTAATTCACCCCTCCACTTT. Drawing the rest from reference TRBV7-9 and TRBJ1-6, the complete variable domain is DTGVSQNPRHKITKRGQNVTFRCDPISEHNRLYWYRQTLGQGPEFLTYFQNEAQLEKSRLLSDRFSAERPKGSFSTLEIQRTEQGDSAMYLCASSLAPGSNSPLHFGNGTRLTVT.

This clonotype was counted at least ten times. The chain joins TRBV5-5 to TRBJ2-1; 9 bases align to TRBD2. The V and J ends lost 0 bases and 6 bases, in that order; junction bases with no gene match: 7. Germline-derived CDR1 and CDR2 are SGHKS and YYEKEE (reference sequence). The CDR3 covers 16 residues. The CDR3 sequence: CASSLDPSGGFNEQFF. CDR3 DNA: TGTGCCAGCAGCTTGGATCCCAGCGGGGGGTTCAATGAGCAGTTCTTC.

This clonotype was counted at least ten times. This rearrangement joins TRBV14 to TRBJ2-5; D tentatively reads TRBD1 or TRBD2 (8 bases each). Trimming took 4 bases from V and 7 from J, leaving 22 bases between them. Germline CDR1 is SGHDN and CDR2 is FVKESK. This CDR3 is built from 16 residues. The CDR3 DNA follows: TGTGCCAGCAGCCCCCGTCGGGGACAGGCGGGAGGGACCCAGTACTTC. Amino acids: CASSPRRGQAGGTQYF.

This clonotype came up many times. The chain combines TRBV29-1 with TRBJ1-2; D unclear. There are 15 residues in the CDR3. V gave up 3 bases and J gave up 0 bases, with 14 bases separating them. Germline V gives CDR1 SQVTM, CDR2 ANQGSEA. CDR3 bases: TGCAGCGTTGAGGGCTCGGGCAGAGCTAACTATGGCTACACCTTC. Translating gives CSVEGSGRANYGYTF.

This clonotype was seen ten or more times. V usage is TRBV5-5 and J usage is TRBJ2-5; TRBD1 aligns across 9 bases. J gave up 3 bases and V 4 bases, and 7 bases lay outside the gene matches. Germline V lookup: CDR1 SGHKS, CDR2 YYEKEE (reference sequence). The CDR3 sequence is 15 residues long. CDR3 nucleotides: TGTGCCAGCAGCCCGAACAGGGGGCGCAAAGAGACCCAGTACTTC. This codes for CASSPNRGRKETQYF.

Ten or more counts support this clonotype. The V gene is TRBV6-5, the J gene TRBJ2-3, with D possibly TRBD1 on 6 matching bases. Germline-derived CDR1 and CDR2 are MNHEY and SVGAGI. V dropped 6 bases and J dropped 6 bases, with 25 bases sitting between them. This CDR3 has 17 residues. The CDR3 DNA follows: TGTGCCAGCAGCTACGCCGACAGGCAGCGCCGTCACGATACGCAGTATTTT. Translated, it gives CASSYADRQRRHDTQYF.

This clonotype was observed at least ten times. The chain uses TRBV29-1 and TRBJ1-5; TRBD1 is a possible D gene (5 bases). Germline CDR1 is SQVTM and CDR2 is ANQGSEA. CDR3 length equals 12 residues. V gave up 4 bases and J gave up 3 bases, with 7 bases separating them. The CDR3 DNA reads TGCAGCGTTGGACAGAACAATCAGCCCCAGCATTTT. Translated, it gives CSVGQNNQPQHF.

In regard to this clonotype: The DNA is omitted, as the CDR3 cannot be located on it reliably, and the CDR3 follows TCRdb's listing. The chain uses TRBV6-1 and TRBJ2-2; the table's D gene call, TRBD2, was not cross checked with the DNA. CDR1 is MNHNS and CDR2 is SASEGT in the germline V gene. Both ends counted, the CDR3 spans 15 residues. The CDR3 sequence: CAGGSTGLAGELFFF.

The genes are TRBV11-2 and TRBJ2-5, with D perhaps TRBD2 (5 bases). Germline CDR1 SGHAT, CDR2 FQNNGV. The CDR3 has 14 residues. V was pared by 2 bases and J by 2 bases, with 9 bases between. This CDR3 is CASSLSERQETQYF. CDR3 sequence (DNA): TGTGCCAGCAGCTTATCGGAGCGGCAAGAGACCCAGTACTTC.

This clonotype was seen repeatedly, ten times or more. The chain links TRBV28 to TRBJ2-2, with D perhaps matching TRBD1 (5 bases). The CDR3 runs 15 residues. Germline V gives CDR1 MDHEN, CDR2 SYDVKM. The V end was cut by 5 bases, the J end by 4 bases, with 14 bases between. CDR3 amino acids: CASSRGARRTGELFF. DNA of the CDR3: TGTGCCAGCAGTCGTGGGGCTCGTCGCACCGGGGAGCTGTTTTTT. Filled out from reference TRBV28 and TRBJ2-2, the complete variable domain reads DVKVTQSSRYLVKRTGEKVFLECVQDMDHENMFWYRQDPGLGLRLIYFSYDVKMKEKGDIPEGYSVSREKKERFSLILESASTNQTSMYLCASSRGARRTGELFFGEGSRLTVL.